This T cell receptor beta chain came from a study of shared clonotypes between healthy human individuals. Background on the study: A few men and a couple of women, aged 18 to 49, were donors.

The study's findings and limits: Estimated richness was generally greater in naive than memory subsets.

Points on this clone: Its antigen is unidentified.

The protocol was immunoSEQ multiplex PCR, while the TCRdb copy is restricted to in-frame clones and leaves out a portion. The sample shows about 960,000 clones, around 80% of them seen only once. The sequence came from a young man in good health. The material sequenced was memory CD4+ T cells sorted from blood. Subset: CD45RA-negative fraction.

The CDR3 nucleotides are TGTGCCAGCAAGCGGGAGATTGTCAATGAGCAGTTCTTC. As protein: CASKREIVNEQFF. The chain links TRBV2 to TRBJ2-1; 8 positions agree with TRBD2. Trimming cost V 7 bases and J 6 bases; bases outside gene matches: 5. Germline V lookup: CDR1 SNHLY, CDR2 FYNNEI. This CDR3 has 13 amino acids.